Below are 5 T cell receptor beta chains sequenced from a single sample in a study of T cells in Graves' hyperthyroidism and ophthalmopathy. There were TCR beta CDR3 regions amplified from RNA transcripts. The HTBI primer set drove a first-round RT-PCR of the TCR CDR3. From the multiplex PCR reads, TCRdb called clonotypes with MiXCR, one entry per CDR3 protein. This sample has hundreds of thousands of distinct CDR3 sequences, with approximately 22% found just once. Sequences were obtained from blood. The receptors shown here come from a woman in her 70s with Graves' ophthalmopathy.

The rearrangement joins TRBV28 to TRBJ2-5; D is possibly TRBD1 or TRBD2 (5 bases each). CDR1 and CDR2 (germline): MDHEN, SYDVKM. CDR3 length: 15 amino acids. Deletions cut 6 bases from V and 5 bases from J, with 19 bases between. The DNA for the CDR3 is TGTGCCAGCAGCTTGGGGACGGACCAGAGGGAGACCCAGTACTTC. It encodes CASSLGTDQRETQYF.

The rearrangement uses TRBV30 and TRBJ2-5; D not certain. Germline V gene lookup returns CDR1 GTSNPN and CDR2 SVGIG (reference sequence). This CDR3 contains 11 residues. V lost 1 base to trimming and J lost 8 bases, with 8 bases between them. The CDR3 nucleotides are TGTGCCTGGAGTGGCCCCGGAACCCAGTACTTC. Translated: CAWSGPGTQYF.

The rearrangement uses TRBV12-3 or TRBV12-4 and TRBJ2-1; possibly TRBD1 or TRBD2 for D (6 bases each). Trimming left V 2 bases short and J 8 bases short, with 13 bases between. The CDR3 consists of 14 residues. The CDR3: CASSLPRGLDEQFF. The CDR3 nucleotides read TGTGCCAGCAGTTTACCCCGGGGGCTCGATGAGCAGTTCTTC.

CDR3 nucleotides: TGTGCCTGGACCCCGACAGGGGGGTCTGGCTACACCTTC. Protein product: CAWTPTGGSGYTF. The chain has TRBV30 and TRBJ1-2; 9 bases match TRBD1. Germline assignment: CDR1 GTSNPN and CDR2 SVGIG (reference sequence). Trimming cost V 4 bases and J 7 bases; bases outside gene matches: 7. This CDR3 contains 13 residues.

There are many counts of this clonotype. The genes are TRBV28 and TRBJ2-4; TRBD1 is a possible D gene (6 bases). CDR3 length equals 13 residues. V dropped 7 bases and J dropped 0 bases, with 7 bases sitting between them. Germline V gene lookup returns CDR1 MDHEN and CDR2 SYDVKM. The CDR3 DNA is TGTGCCAGCAAACAGGGAGCCAAAAACATTCAGTACTTC. As protein: CASKQGAKNIQYF.